The sequence of this TCR beta chain was determined in a study of response to subunit inactivated influenza vaccine (dated by TCRdb to the late 2010s). At the level of the whole study: To follow how T cells responded to a trivalent subunit inactivated influenza vaccine, the researchers relied on deep quantitative profiling of the T cell receptor repertoire. Overall results and qualifications from the work: The authors suggested that each seasonal influenza vaccination may recruit only a limited number of new T cells.

Receptor amplification or capture employed RT-PCR. Sequencing relied on an Illumina HiSeq 2500. The public reads were quality trimmed at Q25 with fastp and then assembled into clones with MiXCR by TCRdb, keeping productive beta chains. Rows are combined by CDR3 protein, so each entry shows the most common genes and DNA. The sample contains 400,000 to 650,000 distinct CDR3 sequences, around 7.9% of them found a single time. The leading ten clones occupy around 13% of the sample. This clonotype was counted many times. Its antigen target is currently unknown. One base away there is no much larger clone; base qualities are not given. For CDR1 and CDR2, the germline V gene (reference sequence) lists DFQATT and SNEGSKA. Inclusive of the bounding cysteine and phenylalanine, the CDR3 is 12 residues long. Only the CDR3 DNA stays, 36 bases, in frame from base 1.

The clonotype was recovered from a man aged 50 to 69 who received an inactivated influenza vaccine. Donor details come from another sample of the same person, matched by shared clones. The receptor chain draws on TRBV20-1 and TRBJ1-6; 6 matching bases give a weak D call of TRBD1. Here the sequenced sample was PBMCs from blood, taken around 2 years after vaccination. CDR3 reads: CSPEAGDSPLHF. The sequenced DNA: TGCAGCCCGGAGGCAGGGGATTCACCCCTCCACTTT.